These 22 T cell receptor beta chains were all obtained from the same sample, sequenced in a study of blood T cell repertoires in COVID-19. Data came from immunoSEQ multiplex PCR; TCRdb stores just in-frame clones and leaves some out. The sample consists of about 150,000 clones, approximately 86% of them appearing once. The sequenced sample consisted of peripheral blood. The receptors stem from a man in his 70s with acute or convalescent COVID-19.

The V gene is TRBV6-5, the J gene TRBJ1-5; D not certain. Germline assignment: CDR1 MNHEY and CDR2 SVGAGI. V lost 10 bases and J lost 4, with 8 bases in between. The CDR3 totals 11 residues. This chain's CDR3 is CATQSNQPQHF. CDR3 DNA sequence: TGTGCCACCCAGTCGAATCAGCCCCAGCATTTT.

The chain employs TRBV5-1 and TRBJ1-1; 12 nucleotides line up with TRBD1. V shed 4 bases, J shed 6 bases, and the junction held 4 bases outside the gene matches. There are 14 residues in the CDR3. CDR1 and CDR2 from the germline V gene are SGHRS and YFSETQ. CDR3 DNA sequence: TGCGCCAGCAGCACGGGACAGGGGGCTGCTGAAGCTTTCTTT. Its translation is CASSTGQGAAEAFF.

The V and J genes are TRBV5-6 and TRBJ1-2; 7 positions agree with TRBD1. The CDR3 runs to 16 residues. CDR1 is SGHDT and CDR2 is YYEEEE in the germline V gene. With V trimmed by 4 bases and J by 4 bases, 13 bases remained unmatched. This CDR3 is CASSVTGWEVRYGYTF. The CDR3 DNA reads TGTGCCAGCAGCGTGACAGGGTGGGAAGTGCGCTATGGCTACACCTTC. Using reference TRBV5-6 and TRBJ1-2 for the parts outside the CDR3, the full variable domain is DAGVTQSPTHLIKTRGQQVTLRCSPKSGHDTVSWYQQALGQGPQFIFQYYEEEERQRGNFPDRFSGHQFPNYSSELNVNALLLGDSALYLCASSVTGWEVRYGYTFGSGTRLTVV.

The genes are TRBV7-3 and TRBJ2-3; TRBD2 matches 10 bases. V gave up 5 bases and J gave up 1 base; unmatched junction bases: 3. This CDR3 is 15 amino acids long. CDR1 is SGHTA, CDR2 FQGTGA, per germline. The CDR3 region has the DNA TGTGCCAGCAGCATCCTAGCGGGGGGCACAGATACGCAGTATTTT. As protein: CASSILAGGTDTQYF.

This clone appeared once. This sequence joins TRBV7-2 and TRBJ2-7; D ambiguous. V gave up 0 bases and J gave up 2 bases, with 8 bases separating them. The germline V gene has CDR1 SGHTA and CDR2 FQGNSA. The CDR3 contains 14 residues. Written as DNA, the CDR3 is TGTGCCAGCAGCTTAGCGTCCCAGACCTACGAGCAGTACTTC. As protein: CASSLASQTYEQYF.

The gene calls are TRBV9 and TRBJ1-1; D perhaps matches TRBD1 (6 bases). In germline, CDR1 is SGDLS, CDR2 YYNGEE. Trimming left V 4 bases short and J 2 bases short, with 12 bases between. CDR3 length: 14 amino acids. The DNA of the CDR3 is TGTGCCAGCAGCCCCCGACAGGCTAACACTGAAGCTTTCTTT. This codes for CASSPRQANTEAFF.

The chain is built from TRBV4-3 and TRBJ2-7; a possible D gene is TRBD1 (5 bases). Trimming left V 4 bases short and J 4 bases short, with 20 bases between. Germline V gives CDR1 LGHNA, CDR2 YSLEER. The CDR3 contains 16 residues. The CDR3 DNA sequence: TGCGCCAGCAGCCTTGGGGTAGGGGCACCCTCTTACGAGCAGTACTTC. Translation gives CASSLGVGAPSYEQYF.

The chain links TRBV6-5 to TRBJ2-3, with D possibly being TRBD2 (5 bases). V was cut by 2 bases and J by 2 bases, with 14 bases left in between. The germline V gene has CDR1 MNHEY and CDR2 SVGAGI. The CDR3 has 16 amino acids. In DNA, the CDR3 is TGTGCCAGCAGTTACCGCGGGTTCCCTCCCACAGATACGCAGTATTTT. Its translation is CASSYRGFPPTDTQYF.

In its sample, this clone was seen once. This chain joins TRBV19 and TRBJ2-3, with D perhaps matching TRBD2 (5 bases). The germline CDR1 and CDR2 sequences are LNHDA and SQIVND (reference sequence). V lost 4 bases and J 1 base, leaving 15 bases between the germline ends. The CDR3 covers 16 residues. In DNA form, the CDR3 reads TGTGCCAGTAGTACAGGACTCCCGTCTGGCACAGATACGCAGTATTTT. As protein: CASSTGLPSGTDTQYF.

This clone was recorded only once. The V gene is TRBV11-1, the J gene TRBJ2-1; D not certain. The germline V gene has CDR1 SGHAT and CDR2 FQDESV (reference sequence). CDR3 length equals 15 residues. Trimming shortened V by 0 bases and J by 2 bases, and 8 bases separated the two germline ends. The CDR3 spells CASSLAGTPYNEQFF. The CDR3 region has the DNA TGTGCCAGCAGCTTAGCTGGTACACCCTACAATGAGCAGTTCTTC.

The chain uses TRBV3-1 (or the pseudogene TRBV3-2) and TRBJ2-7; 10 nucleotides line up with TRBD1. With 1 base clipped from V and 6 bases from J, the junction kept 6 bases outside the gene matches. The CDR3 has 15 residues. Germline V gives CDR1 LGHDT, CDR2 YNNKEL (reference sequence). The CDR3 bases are TGTGCCAGCAGCCAAGCTTGGGACAGGGGTGGCGAGCAGTACTTC. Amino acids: CASSQAWDRGGEQYF.

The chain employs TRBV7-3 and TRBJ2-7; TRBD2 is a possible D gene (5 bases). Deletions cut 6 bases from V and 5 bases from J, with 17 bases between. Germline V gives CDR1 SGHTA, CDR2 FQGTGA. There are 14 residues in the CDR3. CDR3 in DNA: TGTGCCAGCAGTTTATCGGGGATCCTAAACGAGCAGTACTTC. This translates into CASSLSGILNEQYF.

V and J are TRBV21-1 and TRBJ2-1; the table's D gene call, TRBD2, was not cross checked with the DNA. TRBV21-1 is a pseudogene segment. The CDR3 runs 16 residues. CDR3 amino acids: CASSKEREGPHNEQFF. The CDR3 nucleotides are TGTGCCAGCAGCAAGGAGCGGGAGGGCCCTCACAATGAGCAGTTCTTC.

The CDR3 DNA is TGTGCCAGCAGCACCCGAAAGTCGACAGGGAGCTCCTACAATGAGCAGTTCTTC. Translating it yields CASSTRKSTGSSYNEQFF. The chain employs TRBV7-3 and TRBJ2-1, with 7 bases that match TRBD1. In germline, CDR1 is SGHTA, CDR2 FQGTGA. This CDR3 has 18 amino acids. The J segment lost 0 bases and the V segment lost 5 bases, leaving 13 bases of the junction unmatched.

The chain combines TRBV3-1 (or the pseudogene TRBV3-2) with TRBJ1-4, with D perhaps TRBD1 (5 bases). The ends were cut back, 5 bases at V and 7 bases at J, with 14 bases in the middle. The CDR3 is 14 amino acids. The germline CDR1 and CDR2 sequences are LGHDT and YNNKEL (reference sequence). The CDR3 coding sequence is TGTGCCAGCAGCTTACAGGTCCGGCCTGAAAAACTGTTTTTT. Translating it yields CASSLQVRPEKLFF.

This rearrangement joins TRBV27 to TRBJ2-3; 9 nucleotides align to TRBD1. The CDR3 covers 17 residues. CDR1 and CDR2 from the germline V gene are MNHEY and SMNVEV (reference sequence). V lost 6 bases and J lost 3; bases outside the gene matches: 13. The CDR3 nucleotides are TGTGCCAGCAGCTCCCCACAGGGGGCGCGGTATACAGATACGCAGTATTTT. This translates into CASSSPQGARYTDTQYF.

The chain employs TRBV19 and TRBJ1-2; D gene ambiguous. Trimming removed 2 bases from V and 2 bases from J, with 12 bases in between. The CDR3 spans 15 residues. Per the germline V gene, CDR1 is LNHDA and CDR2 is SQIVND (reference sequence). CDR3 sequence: CASSISGFINYGYTF. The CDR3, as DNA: TGTGCCAGTAGTATATCCGGTTTTATCAACTATGGCTACACCTTC.

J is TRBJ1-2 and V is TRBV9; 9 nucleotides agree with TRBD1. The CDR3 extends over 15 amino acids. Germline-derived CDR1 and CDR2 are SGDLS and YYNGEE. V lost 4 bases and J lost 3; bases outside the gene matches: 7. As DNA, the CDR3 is TGTGCCAGCAGCCCGGGGGACAGGGAAGACTATGGCTACACCTTC. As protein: CASSPGDREDYGYTF.

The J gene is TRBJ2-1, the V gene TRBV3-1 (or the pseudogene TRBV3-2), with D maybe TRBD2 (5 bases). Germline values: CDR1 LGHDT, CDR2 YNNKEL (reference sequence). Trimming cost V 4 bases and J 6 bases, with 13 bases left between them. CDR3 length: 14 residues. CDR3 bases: TGTGCCAGCAGCCTACCTCCCCGGGGCAATGAGCAGTTCTTC. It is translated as CASSLPPRGNEQFF.

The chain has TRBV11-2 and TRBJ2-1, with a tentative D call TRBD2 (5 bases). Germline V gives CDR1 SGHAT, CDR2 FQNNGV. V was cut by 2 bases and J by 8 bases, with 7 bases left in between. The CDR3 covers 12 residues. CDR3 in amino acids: CASSLWRDEQFF. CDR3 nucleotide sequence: TGTGCCAGCAGCTTATGGCGGGATGAGCAGTTCTTC. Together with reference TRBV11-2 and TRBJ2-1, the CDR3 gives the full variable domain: EAGVAQSPRYKIIEKRQSVAFWCNPISGHATLYWYQQILGQGPKLLIQFQNNGVVDDSQLPKDRFSAERLKGVDSTLKIQPAKLEDSAVYLCASSLWRDEQFFGPGTRLTVL.

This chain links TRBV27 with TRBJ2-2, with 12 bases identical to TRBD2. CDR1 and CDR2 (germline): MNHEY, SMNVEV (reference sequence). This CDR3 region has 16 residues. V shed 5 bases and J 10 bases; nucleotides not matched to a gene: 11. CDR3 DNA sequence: TGTGCCAGCAGTGGGAGACTAGCGGGAGCATTTGTGGAGCTGTTTTTT. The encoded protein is CASSGRLAGAFVELFF.

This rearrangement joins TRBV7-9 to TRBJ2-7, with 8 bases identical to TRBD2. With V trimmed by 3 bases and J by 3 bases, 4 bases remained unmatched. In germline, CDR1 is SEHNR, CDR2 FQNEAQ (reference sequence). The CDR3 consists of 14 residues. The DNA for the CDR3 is TGTGCCAGCAGCTTGGTTAGCGGGGACTACGAGCAGTACTTC. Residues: CASSLVSGDYEQYF.